Listed below are T cell receptor beta chains from one sample, sequenced in a study of CD8 T cells in Susac syndrome. Using its own MiXCR run on the immunoSEQ multiplex PCR reads, TCRdb lists one record per CDR3 protein. Altogether about 280,000 distinct CDR3 sequences are present, 85% being singletons, with the ten largest covering 0.095% to 0.14%. Sequencing input: CD8+ T cells from PBMCs. These receptors all come from a human donor with multiple sclerosis. CDR3s include the opening cysteine and the closing phenylalanine or tryptophan. The D gene is left open where the match is weak. Clone size is shown for a subset of rows, as once, few, many or a class of expanded clone.

CDR3 length: 16; V gene: TRBV12-5; clone size: -; J gene: TRBJ2-7; D gene: TRBD2; CDR3 DNA: TGTGCTAGTGGTTTGCACCCGGGGGGTTACTACTACGAGCAGTACTTC; CDR3 protein: CASGLHPGGYYYEQYF
CDR3 length: 15; V gene: TRBV5-4; clone size: once; J gene: TRBJ2-1; D gene: TRBD1; CDR3 DNA: TGTGCCAGCAGCTTGCGGGGGACAGGGGTGAATGAGCAGTTCTTC; CDR3 protein: CASSLRGTGVNEQFF
CDR3 length: 16; V gene: TRBV12-5; clone size: once; J gene: TRBJ2-1; D gene: -; CDR3 DNA: TGTGCTAGTGGTTCCAGCGGACTCTTTTCCTACAATGAGCAGTTCTTC; CDR3 protein: CASGSSGLFSYNEQFF
CDR3 length: 15; V gene: TRBV3-1; clone size: -; J gene: TRBJ1-4; D gene: -; CDR3 DNA: TGTGCCAGCAGTAATAAAGACAACAGGGTACAAAAACTGTTTTTT; CDR3 protein: CASSNKDNRVQKLFF
CDR3 length: 12; V gene: TRBV2; clone size: -; J gene: TRBJ2-7; D gene: -; CDR3 DNA: TGTGCCAGCCAGACAGGAGTCTACGAGCAGTACTTC; CDR3 protein: CASQTGVYEQYF
CDR3 length: 13; V gene: TRBV30; clone size: -; J gene: TRBJ2-6; D gene: -; CDR3 DNA: TGTGCTTGTCAGTCGGCGGGGGCCAACGTCCTGACTTTC; CDR3 protein: CACQSAGANVLTF
CDR3 length: 15; V gene: TRBV7-9; clone size: -; J gene: TRBJ2-1; D gene: -; CDR3 DNA: TGTGCCAGCAGCTTAGCAGAGGAAGCTAACAATGAGCAGTTCTTC; CDR3 protein: CASSLAEEANNEQFF
CDR3 length: 21; V gene: TRBV20-1; clone size: -; J gene: TRBJ2-3; D gene: -; CDR3 DNA: TGCAGTGCTAGAGCCTATTCAACCGGGACGCCGGCTACCCTCCTCACAGATACGCAGTATTTT; CDR3 protein: CSARAYSTGTPATLLTDTQYF
CDR3 length: 15; V gene: TRBV19; clone size: few; J gene: TRBJ2-7; D gene: -; CDR3 DNA: TGTGCCAGTAGTATAGCGTGGGACCAAACCTACGAGCAGTACTTC; CDR3 protein: CASSIAWDQTYEQYF
CDR3 length: 12; V gene: TRBV7-9; clone size: few; J gene: TRBJ2-7; D gene: -; CDR3 DNA: TGTGCCAGCAGCCGTACGGGATACGAGCAGTACTTC; CDR3 protein: CASSRTGYEQYF
CDR3 length: 13; V gene: TRBV5-4; clone size: -; J gene: TRBJ2-7; D gene: -; CDR3 DNA: TGTGCCAGCAGCTTAAGCGACGCGTACGAGCAGTACTTC; CDR3 protein: CASSLSDAYEQYF
CDR3 length: 11; V gene: TRBV29-1; clone size: -; J gene: TRBJ2-1; D gene: -; CDR3 DNA: TGCAGCGCGGTGGGGAACAATGAGCAGTTCTTC; CDR3 protein: CSAVGNNEQFF
CDR3 length: 16; V gene: TRBV19; clone size: -; J gene: TRBJ1-5; D gene: -; CDR3 DNA: TGTGCCAGTATCGACCCCCAGGGAGGAAGGAATCAGCCCCAGCATTTT; CDR3 protein: CASIDPQGGRNQPQHF
CDR3 length: 12; V gene: TRBV3-1; clone size: -; J gene: TRBJ2-1; D gene: -; CDR3 DNA: TGTGCCAGCAGCCAAGATCGGACTCCTCAGTTCTTC; CDR3 protein: CASSQDRTPQFF
CDR3 length: 13; V gene: TRBV11-1; clone size: -; J gene: TRBJ2-7; D gene: TRBD1; CDR3 DNA: TGTGCCAGCAGTGTGGGACAGTACTACGAGCAGTACTTC; CDR3 protein: CASSVGQYYEQYF
CDR3 length: 15; V gene: TRBV4-1; clone size: once; J gene: TRBJ2-4; D gene: TRBD1; CDR3 DNA: TGCGCCAGCAGCCAAGTTGGGACAGGGGGGAACATTCAGTACTTC; CDR3 protein: CASSQVGTGGNIQYF
CDR3 length: 14; V gene: TRBV7-2; clone size: -; J gene: TRBJ2-5; D gene: -; CDR3 DNA: TGTGCCAGCAGCTTAGTTAGGGCCCAAGAGACCCAGTACTTC; CDR3 protein: CASSLVRAQETQYF
CDR3 length: 15; V gene: TRBV4-1; clone size: -; J gene: TRBJ1-2; D gene: -; CDR3 DNA: TGCGCCAGCAGCCAAGGAGGGGCAGGCGAGTATGGCTACACCTTC; CDR3 protein: CASSQGGAGEYGYTF
CDR3 length: 18; V gene: TRBV28; clone size: -; J gene: TRBJ1-5; D gene: -; CDR3 DNA: TGTGCCAGCAGTTATGCAGGGGCCTCACCTTATAGCAATCAGCCCCAGCATTTT; CDR3 protein: CASSYAGASPYSNQPQHF
CDR3 length: 15; V gene: TRBV5-5; clone size: -; J gene: TRBJ2-3; D gene: -; CDR3 DNA: TGTGGTTCACCCGGTCCAGGGGTAATGGCAGATACGCAGTATTTT; CDR3 protein: CGSPGPGVMADTQYF
CDR3 length: 15; V gene: TRBV4-1; clone size: -; J gene: TRBJ1-3; D gene: -; CDR3 DNA: TGCGCCAGCAGCCAAGAGTGGCTCTCTGGAAACACCATATATTTT; CDR3 protein: CASSQEWLSGNTIYF
CDR3 length: 15; V gene: TRBV7-6; clone size: -; J gene: TRBJ1-2; D gene: -; CDR3 DNA: TGTGCCAGCAGCTTAGTTGCAGGGGCTAACTATGGCTACACCTTC; CDR3 protein: CASSLVAGANYGYTF
CDR3 length: 15; V gene: TRBV2; clone size: -; J gene: TRBJ2-1; D gene: -; CDR3 DNA: TGTGCCAGCAGTGAAATTGCGAGAAGGGGGAATGAGCAGTTCTTC; CDR3 protein: CASSEIARRGNEQFF
CDR3 length: 15; V gene: TRBV6-5; clone size: -; J gene: TRBJ1-1; D gene: -; CDR3 DNA: TGTGCCAGCAGTTACTCAGGGGCGATGGACACTGAAGCTTTCTTT; CDR3 protein: CASSYSGAMDTEAFF
CDR3 length: 15; V gene: TRBV7-9; clone size: -; J gene: TRBJ2-3; D gene: -; CDR3 DNA: TGTGCCAGCAGCTCATATGGGGGAAGCACAGATACGCAGTATTTT; CDR3 protein: CASSSYGGSTDTQYF
CDR3 length: 16; V gene: TRBV9; clone size: -; J gene: TRBJ1-2; D gene: -; CDR3 DNA: TGTGCCAGCAGCGCCGACATTTACGGTTTGTCCTATGGCTACACCTTC; CDR3 protein: CASSADIYGLSYGYTF
CDR3 length: 18; V gene: TRBV2; clone size: once; J gene: TRBJ2-1; D gene: -; CDR3 DNA: TGTGCCAGCACGGACCGTTGGACTTCGTGGAGCTCCTACAATGAGCAGTTCTTC; CDR3 protein: CASTDRWTSWSSYNEQFF
CDR3 length: 15; V gene: TRBV12-3/TRBV12-4; clone size: -; J gene: TRBJ2-4; D gene: -; CDR3 DNA: TGTGCCAGCACTCAACGGGAGCAGGCCAAAAACATTCAGTACTTC; CDR3 protein: CASTQREQAKNIQYF
CDR3 length: 17; V gene: TRBV6-5; clone size: -; J gene: TRBJ2-7; D gene: TRBD1; CDR3 DNA: TGTGCCAGCAGTTACTCGTTTGTTGGGTACAGGGGCCACGAGCAGTACTTC; CDR3 protein: CASSYSFVGYRGHEQYF
CDR3 length: 13; V gene: TRBV5-1; clone size: -; J gene: TRBJ2-7; D gene: -; CDR3 DNA: TGCGCCAGCAAGGACCTTTCTTCCTACGAGCAGTACTTC; CDR3 protein: CASKDLSSYEQYF
CDR3 length: 15; V gene: TRBV6-2/TRBV6-3; clone size: once; J gene: TRBJ1-5; D gene: TRBD1; CDR3 DNA: TGTGCCAGCAGATACGGGACAGGGGGCCTGGAGCCCCAGCATTTT; CDR3 protein: CASRYGTGGLEPQHF
CDR3 length: 19; V gene: TRBV29-1; clone size: -; J gene: TRBJ2-2; D gene: TRBD2; CDR3 DNA: TGCAGCGTTGAAAGGACAGGGACTAGCGGGGCCCCGGACACCGGGGAGCTGTTTTTT; CDR3 protein: CSVERTGTSGAPDTGELFF
CDR3 length: 14; V gene: TRBV20-1; clone size: -; J gene: TRBJ1-1; D gene: TRBD1; CDR3 DNA: TGCAGTGCTAGAGTTCTGGGGACAGATCCCGAAGCTTTCTTT; CDR3 protein: CSARVLGTDPEAFF
CDR3 length: 12; V gene: TRBV2; clone size: once; J gene: TRBJ1-6; D gene: -; CDR3 DNA: TGTGCCAGCAGTGACCGGAATTCACCCCTCCACTTT; CDR3 protein: CASSDRNSPLHF
CDR3 length: 16; V gene: TRBV20-1; clone size: -; J gene: TRBJ1-1; D gene: -; CDR3 DNA: TGCAGTGCTAGAGATAAAAGGGTGTCGAGGAACACTGAAGCTTTCTTT; CDR3 protein: CSARDKRVSRNTEAFF
CDR3 length: 17; V gene: TRBV7-8; clone size: -; J gene: TRBJ2-1; D gene: TRBD2; CDR3 DNA: TGTGCCAGCAGCCGCCGTCCAACTAGCGGGTTTGTCAATGAGCAGTTCTTC; CDR3 protein: CASSRRPTSGFVNEQFF
CDR3 length: 16; V gene: TRBV7-9; clone size: -; J gene: TRBJ2-3; D gene: -; CDR3 DNA: TGTGCCAGTAGCAGTCTTGTAGGGGCGCGGACAGATACGCAGTATTTT; CDR3 protein: CASSSLVGARTDTQYF
CDR3 length: 15; V gene: TRBV27; clone size: -; J gene: TRBJ2-1; D gene: TRBD2; CDR3 DNA: TGTGCCAGCAGTTTTAGCGGGTCCCTCTACAATGAGCAGTTCTTC; CDR3 protein: CASSFSGSLYNEQFF
CDR3 length: 13; V gene: TRBV27; clone size: -; J gene: TRBJ1-2; D gene: -; CDR3 DNA: TGTGCCAGCAGTCTACAGGGAGACTATGGCTACACCTTC; CDR3 protein: CASSLQGDYGYTF
CDR3 length: 13; V gene: TRBV9; clone size: -; J gene: TRBJ2-7; D gene: TRBD1; CDR3 DNA: TGTGCCAGCAGAGGGGGCCTCTCCAACGAGCAGTACTTC; CDR3 protein: CASRGGLSNEQYF
CDR3 length: 17; V gene: TRBV5-1; clone size: -; J gene: TRBJ2-1; D gene: -; CDR3 DNA: TGCGCCAGCAGCCCACGGAGGACCAGGGGATCGTACAATGAGCAGTTCTTC; CDR3 protein: CASSPRRTRGSYNEQFF
CDR3 length: 16; V gene: TRBV28; clone size: -; J gene: TRBJ2-1; D gene: TRBD2; CDR3 DNA: TGTGCCAGCAGACCCCGCGGGAGATCCGCCTACAATGAGCAGTTCTTC; CDR3 protein: CASRPRGRSAYNEQFF
CDR3 length: 15; V gene: TRBV7-9; clone size: -; J gene: TRBJ2-7; D gene: TRBD2; CDR3 DNA: TGTGCCAGCAGCTCTGTAGCGGGAGGATCCTACGAGCAGTACTTC; CDR3 protein: CASSSVAGGSYEQYF
CDR3 length: 19; V gene: TRBV4-2; clone size: -; J gene: TRBJ2-3; D gene: -; CDR3 DNA: TGTGCCAGCAGCCAAGATCTACGATTAGTGGGAATGGTGACAGATACGCAGTATTTT; CDR3 protein: CASSQDLRLVGMVTDTQYF
CDR3 length: 14; V gene: TRBV9; clone size: -; J gene: TRBJ2-2; D gene: -; CDR3 DNA: TGTGCCAGTGTGACGGGGGAGAACACCGGGGAGCTGTTTTTT; CDR3 protein: CASVTGENTGELFF
CDR3 length: 16; V gene: TRBV6-1; clone size: -; J gene: TRBJ1-1; D gene: -; CDR3 DNA: TGTGCCAGCATGCCGGCTCGTTCGGGCGTTGCCACTGAAGCTTTCTTT; CDR3 protein: CASMPARSGVATEAFF
CDR3 length: 15; V gene: TRBV2; clone size: -; J gene: TRBJ1-5; D gene: -; CDR3 DNA: TGTGCCAGCAGTGTCGCCGAGAGTTTTTTTCAGCCCCAGCATTTT; CDR3 protein: CASSVAESFFQPQHF
CDR3 length: 15; V gene: TRBV7-6; clone size: -; J gene: TRBJ1-4; D gene: -; CDR3 DNA: TGTGCCAGCAGCTTAAAAGACAGTCGTAATGAAAAACTGTTTTTT; CDR3 protein: CASSLKDSRNEKLFF
CDR3 length: 15; V gene: TRBV14; clone size: once; J gene: TRBJ2-7; D gene: TRBD2; CDR3 DNA: TGTGCCAGCAGCCCTACCATAGCGGGAGCGTACGAGCAGTACTTC; CDR3 protein: CASSPTIAGAYEQYF
CDR3 length: 15; V gene: TRBV29-1; clone size: -; J gene: TRBJ2-3; D gene: -; CDR3 DNA: TGCAGCGTGGAACTGGGACGGGTTTTAGGAGATACGCAGTATTTT; CDR3 protein: CSVELGRVLGDTQYF
CDR3 length: 11; V gene: TRBV30; clone size: -; J gene: TRBJ2-1; D gene: -; CDR3 DNA: TGTGCCTGGACAGCGGAGCGGGAGCAGTTCTTC; CDR3 protein: CAWTAEREQFF